Below are 24 T cell receptor beta chains sequenced from a single sample in a study of T cell repertoires in cytomegalovirus infection. Using its own MiXCR run on the reads, TCRdb lists one record per CDR3 protein. The table records around 210,000 distinct CDR3 sequences, under 8.5% of them present only once. The sample was PBMCs. The receptors come from a human donor in good health (CMV status not recorded). Some clones in this sample may be carry-over from other donors' samples.

There are many counts of this clonotype. The chain recombines TRBV20-1 with TRBJ2-6; tentatively, D is TRBD2 (5 bases). This CDR3 spans 15 amino acids. The V and J ends lost 5 bases and 0 bases respectively, with 11 bases between them. The V gene's germline CDR1 is DFQATT and CDR2 SNEGSKA (reference sequence). The CDR3 sequence: CSAVTRGSGANVLTF. The CDR3 DNA sequence: TGCAGTGCTGTGACTCGGGGCTCTGGGGCCAACGTCCTGACTTTC.

The chain has TRBV11-2 and TRBJ2-2; 8 bases are a match to TRBD1. CDR3 length: 13 residues. Germline CDR1 and CDR2: SGHAT and FQNNGV. V shed 3 bases and J 8 bases; nucleotides not matched to a gene: 2. The CDR3 DNA follows: TGTGCCAGCAGCTTTAGGGACAGGGGGGAGCTGTTTTTT. Protein sequence: CASSFRDRGELFF.

Points on this clonotype: A read error is likely, as this CDR3 ends without the conserved phenylalanine or tryptophan. V gene TRBV29-1 combines with J gene TRBJ1-1; D gene unclear. Germline CDR1 is SQVTM and CDR2 is ANQGSEA. The CDR3 is made up of 12 amino acids. Deletions cut 4 bases from V and 4 bases from J, with 10 bases between. The CDR3 is CSVVVTGTEAFY. Written as DNA, the CDR3 is TGCAGCGTTGTTGTCACGGGCACTGAAGCTTTCTAT.

The rearrangement joins TRBV29-1 to TRBJ2-1; 11 bases align to TRBD2. This CDR3 contains 15 residues. The V gene's germline CDR1 is SQVTM and CDR2 ANQGSEA. The J segment lost 0 bases and the V segment lost 6 bases, leaving 4 bases of the junction unmatched. This CDR3 reads CSVATSGDSYNEQFF. Here the CDR3 DNA reads TGCAGCGTGGCGACTAGCGGGGACTCCTACAATGAGCAGTTCTTC.

This clonotype has a handful of counts. The genes are TRBV5-5 and TRBJ2-5; tentatively, D is TRBD1 (6 bases). From germline, CDR1 is SGHKS and CDR2 YYEKEE (reference sequence). This CDR3 region has 15 residues. V lost 4 bases and J lost 2, with 15 bases in between. CDR3 DNA: TGTGCCAGCAGCGGAACAGGGTATGGACAAGAGACCCAGTACTTC. This translates into CASSGTGYGQETQYF.

The sample holds many counts of this clonotype. For the CDR3, the DNA is TGTGCCAGCAGTTTACCGGCCAAAAACATTCAGTACTTC. This sequence encodes CASSLPAKNIQYF. The chain couples TRBV28 to TRBJ2-4, with no clear D. This CDR3 spans 13 amino acids. Trimming removed 2 bases at V and 1 base at J, with 3 bases between. CDR1 MDHEN and CDR2 SYDVKM come from the germline V gene.

The sample holds many counts of this clonotype. The J gene is TRBJ2-5, the V gene TRBV30; weak D call: TRBD1 (6 bases). In germline, CDR1 is GTSNPN, CDR2 SVGIG (reference sequence). Trimming removed 2 bases at V and 4 bases at J, with 11 bases between. This CDR3 is 13 amino acids long. The CDR3 region has the DNA TGTGCCTGGAGTAAAGGGGGATTAGAGACCCAGTACTTC. Translating it yields CAWSKGGLETQYF.

This clonotype was recorded many times. The V and J genes are TRBV7-2 and TRBJ2-2; possibly TRBD1 or TRBD2 for D (5 bases each). Trimming stripped 5 bases from V and 6 bases from J, with 10 bases between. The CDR3 contains 13 residues. CDR1 is SGHTA, CDR2 FQGNSA, per germline. CDR3 sequence (DNA): TGTGCCAGCAGCCGGGACGTTCCCGGGGAGCTGTTTTTT. It codes for CASSRDVPGELFF.

The rearrangement links TRBV19 to TRBJ1-3, with D unresolved. There are 18 residues in the CDR3. Trimming cost V 5 bases and J 2 bases, with 22 bases left between them. The V gene's germline CDR1 is LNHDA and CDR2 SQIVND (reference sequence). The CDR3 nucleotides are TGTGCCAGTAGTGTGGAAAGTCTACCCCTCAGCGCTGGAAACACCATATATTTT. This encodes CASSVESLPLSAGNTIYF.

This clonotype was counted many times. The chain's CDR3 is CSAVAGRLAGELFF. CDR3 bases: TGCAGCGCTGTAGCGGGGCGCCTCGCCGGGGAGCTGTTTTTT. This chain links TRBV29-1 with TRBJ2-2; 8 positions match TRBD2. Germline lookup yields CDR1 SQVTM and CDR2 ANQGSEA. The CDR3 sequence is 14 residues long. The V segment lost 7 bases and the J segment 6 bases; nucleotides outside the gene matches: 10.

This clonotype was counted ten times or more. This CDR3 is CASSFSRLEEKLFF. In DNA, the CDR3 is TGTGCCAGCAGCTTTAGCCGCTTAGAGGAAAAACTGTTTTTT. This rearrangement joins TRBV7-8 to TRBJ1-4; D uncertain. This CDR3 comprises 14 residues. In germline, CDR1 is SGHVS, CDR2 FQNEAQ. Trimming removed 3 bases at V and 8 bases at J, with 13 bases between. Filled out from reference TRBV7-8 and TRBJ1-4, the complete variable domain reads GAGVSQSPRYKVAKRGQDVALRCDPISGHVSLFWYQQALGQGPEFLTYFQNEAQLDKSGLPSDRFFAERPEGSVSTLKIQRTQQEDSAVYLCASSFSRLEEKLFFGSGTQLSVL.

The chain joins TRBV10-3 to TRBJ2-7, with D possibly TRBD1 on 5 matching bases. The CDR3 spans 16 residues. Germline V lookup: CDR1 ENHRY, CDR2 SYGVKD. V gave up 3 bases and J gave up 6 bases, with 21 bases separating them. CDR3 protein: CAISDQPRRVGLEQYF. The DNA of the CDR3 is TGTGCCATCAGTGATCAACCCAGACGAGTGGGGCTCGAGCAGTACTTC.

In its sample, this clonotype was seen many times. The rearrangement uses TRBV7-2 and TRBJ2-6; D is perhaps TRBD1 (5 bases). The length of the CDR3 is 15 residues. The germline gives CDR1 SGHTA, CDR2 FQGNSA. Trimming cost V 1 base and J 2 bases, with 6 bases left between them. CDR3 region: CASSLVGAGANVLTF. DNA of the CDR3: TGTGCCAGCAGCTTAGTAGGGGCTGGGGCCAACGTCCTGACTTTC. Full variable domain (missing parts from reference TRBV7-2 and TRBJ2-6): GAGVSQSPSNKVTEKGKDVELRCDPISGHTALYWYRQSLGQGLEFLIYFQGNSAPDKSGLPSDRFSAERTGGSVSTLTIQRTQQEDSAVYLCASSLVGAGANVLTFGAGSRLTVL.

This chain uses TRBV7-6 with TRBJ2-5; 7 nucleotides align to TRBD1. Germline trimming cut 8 bases from V and 5 bases from J; bases unmatched to any gene: 8. Germline-derived CDR1 and CDR2 are SGHVS and FNYEAQ. The CDR3 is 13 amino acids. CDR3 region: CASGTALAETQYF. In nucleotides, the CDR3 is TGTGCCAGCGGGACAGCTCTCGCGGAGACCCAGTACTTC.

The V and J genes are TRBV6-2 or TRBV6-3 and TRBJ1-5; no clear D gene. CDR3 size: 15 residues. Germline V CDR1 and CDR2: MNHEY, SVGEGT. V was trimmed by 6 bases and J by 2 bases, leaving 14 bases between them. The CDR3 sequence is CASSPRSAGNQPQHF. The DNA of the CDR3 is TGTGCCAGCAGCCCACGGAGCGCCGGCAATCAGCCCCAGCATTTT.

This clonotype was detected ten times or more. This chain links TRBV20-1 with TRBJ2-3; possible D gene TRBD1, 5 bases. The CDR3 is 14 amino acids. V lost 5 bases, J lost 8 bases, and 20 bases lay in between. The germline V gene has CDR1 DFQATT and CDR2 SNEGSKA (reference sequence). CDR3: CSALTVGSVGTQYF. The CDR3 nucleotides read TGCAGTGCTTTGACAGTGGGAAGTGTGGGTACGCAGTATTTT.

The chain recombines TRBV6-1 with TRBJ2-7; the match to TRBD2 covers 13 bases. The J segment lost 3 bases and the V segment lost 8 bases, leaving 10 bases of the junction unmatched. This CDR3 contains 16 residues. CDR1 MNHNS and CDR2 SASEGT come from the germline V gene. CDR3 in amino acids: CASLRLAGGNHYEQYF. Written as DNA, the CDR3 is TGTGCCAGCTTGAGACTAGCGGGGGGAAACCACTACGAGCAGTACTTC.

This clonotype was found many times. V is TRBV20-1 and J is TRBJ2-1, with D maybe TRBD2 (5 bases). The CDR3 runs to 15 residues. With 2 bases removed from V and 3 bases from J, the gap between germline ends came to 14 bases. Per germline, CDR1 DFQATT and CDR2 SNEGSKA (reference sequence). The CDR3 DNA is TGCAGTGCTAGAAACGGGATAACACTCTACAATGAGCAGTTCTTC. It codes for CSARNGITLYNEQFF.

This clonotype has at least ten counts. The gene calls are TRBV28 and TRBJ1-5, with 9 bases lining up with TRBD1. This CDR3 is built from 12 residues. V trimming: 11 bases; J trimming: 7 bases; junction bases outside the gene matches: 6. From germline, CDR1 is MDHEN and CDR2 SYDVKM. The CDR3 reads CASEDRGQPQHF. The CDR3, as DNA: TGTGCCTCCGAGGACAGGGGCCAGCCCCAGCATTTT.

The sample holds many counts of this clonotype. The J gene is TRBJ1-5, the V gene TRBV7-4; perhaps TRBD1 as D (6 bases). Germline V gives CDR1 SGHVT, CDR2 SQSDAQ. V was shortened by 5 bases and J by 5 bases, with 19 bases between the two germline ends. CDR3 length: 16 residues. CDR3 DNA sequence: TGTGCCAGCAGCCCGGGTGGGGGGGAGGGGGATCAGCCCCAGCATTTT. Protein sequence: CASSPGGGEGDQPQHF. The full variable domain, rest sourced from reference TRBV7-4 and TRBJ1-5, is GAGVSQSPRYKVAKRGRDVALRCDSISGHVTLYWYRQTLGQGSEVLTYSQSDAQRDKSGRPSGRFSAERPERSVSTLKIQRTEQGDSAVYLCASSPGGGEGDQPQHFGDGTRLSIL.

This clonotype has just a few counts. This chain joins TRBV30 and TRBJ1-1; D uncertain. The CDR3 runs 15 residues. Trimming shortened V by 3 bases and J by 0 bases, and 14 bases separated the two germline ends. Germline V gives CDR1 GTSNPN, CDR2 SVGIG (reference sequence). The CDR3 DNA reads TGTGCCTGGAGCATCCTAGGGCTCTTGAACACTGAAGCTTTCTTT. Translated: CAWSILGLLNTEAFF. Complete variable domain (other parts from reference TRBV30 and TRBJ1-1): SQTIHQWPATLVQPVGSPLSLECTVEGTSNPNLYWYRQAAGRGLQLLFYSVGIGQISSEVPQNLSASRPQDRQFILSSKKLLLSDSGFYLCAWSILGLLNTEAFFGQGTRLTVV.

This clonotype was recorded many times. J is TRBJ2-7 and V is TRBV7-9; 8 bases match TRBD2. Per germline, CDR1 SEHNR and CDR2 FQNEAQ (reference sequence). This CDR3 is built from 14 residues. V was clipped by 5 bases and J by 5 bases; unmatched bases: 8. CDR3 sequence: CASSHTGGPDEQYF. CDR3 coding DNA: TGTGCCAGCAGCCACACGGGGGGGCCTGACGAGCAGTACTTC.

This clonotype showed up many times. The chain employs TRBV5-8 and TRBJ1-5, with TRBD1 matching 7 bases. Looked up from germline, CDR1 is SGHTS and CDR2 is YDEGEE. The CDR3 is 17 amino acids. V shed 0 bases and J 1 base; nucleotides not matched to a gene: 7. Here the CDR3 reads CASSLVVTGNSNQPQHF. The CDR3 nucleotides are TGTGCCAGCAGCTTGGTTGTGACAGGGAACAGCAATCAGCCCCAGCATTTT.

The chain joins TRBV20-1 to TRBJ2-1; 13 nucleotides align to TRBD2. This CDR3 comprises 16 residues. Germline trimming cut 0 bases from V and 4 bases from J; bases unmatched to any gene: 3. Germline V gene lookup returns CDR1 DFQATT and CDR2 SNEGSKA (reference sequence). The CDR3 bases are TGCAGTGCTAGAGACACTAGCGGGGGGGCATACAATGAGCAGTTCTTC. Its protein product is CSARDTSGGAYNEQFF.